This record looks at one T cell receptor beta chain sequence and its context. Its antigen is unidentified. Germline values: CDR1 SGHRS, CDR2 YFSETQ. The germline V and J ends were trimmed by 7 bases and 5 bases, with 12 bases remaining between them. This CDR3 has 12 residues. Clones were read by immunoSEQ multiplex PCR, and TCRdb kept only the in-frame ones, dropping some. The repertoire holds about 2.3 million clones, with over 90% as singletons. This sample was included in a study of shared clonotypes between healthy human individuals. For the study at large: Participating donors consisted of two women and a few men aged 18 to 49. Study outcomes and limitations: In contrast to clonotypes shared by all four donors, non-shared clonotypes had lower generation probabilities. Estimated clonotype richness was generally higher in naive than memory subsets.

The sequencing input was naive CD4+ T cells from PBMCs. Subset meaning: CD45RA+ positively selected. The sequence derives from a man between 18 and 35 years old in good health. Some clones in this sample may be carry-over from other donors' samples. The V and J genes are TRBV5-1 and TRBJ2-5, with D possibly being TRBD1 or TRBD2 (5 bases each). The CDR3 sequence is CASADEGETQYF. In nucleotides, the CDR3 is TGCGCCAGCGCCGATGAGGGGGAGACCCAGTACTTC.